This TCR beta chain was sequenced during a study of cytomegalovirus exposure and HLA in healthy donors. A multiplex PCR was run with 60 Vbeta primers and 13 Jbeta primers. Sequenced by immunoSEQ multiplex PCR; TCRdb stores in-frame clones only, minus some. There are roughly 180,000 clones in the sample; approximately 77% occur only once, and approximately 2.3% lies in the top ten. V lost 0 bases, J lost 7 bases, and 9 bases lay in between. CDR1 and CDR2 from the germline V gene are LGHNA and YNFKEQ. The CDR3 covers 13 residues. Sequencing used PBMCs. This sequence joins TRBV4-2 and TRBJ1-2; D might be TRBD1 (5 bases). The clonotype was recovered from a female donor in good health and CMV-seronegative. CDR3 loop: CASSQDHGGGYTF. The CDR3 DNA reads TGTGCCAGCAGCCAAGATCACGGGGGTGGCTACACCTTC.